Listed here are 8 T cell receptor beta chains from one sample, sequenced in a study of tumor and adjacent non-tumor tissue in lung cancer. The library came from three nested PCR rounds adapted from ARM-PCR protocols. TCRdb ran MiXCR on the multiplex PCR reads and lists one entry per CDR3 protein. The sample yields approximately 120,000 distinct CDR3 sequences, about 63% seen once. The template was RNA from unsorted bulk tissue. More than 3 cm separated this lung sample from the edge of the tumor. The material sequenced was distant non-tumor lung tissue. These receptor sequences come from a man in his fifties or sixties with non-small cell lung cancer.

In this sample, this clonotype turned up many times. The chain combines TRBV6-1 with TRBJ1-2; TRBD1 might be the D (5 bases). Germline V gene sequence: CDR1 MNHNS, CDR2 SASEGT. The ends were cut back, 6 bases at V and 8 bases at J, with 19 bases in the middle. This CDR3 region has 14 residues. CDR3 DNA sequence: TGTGCCAGCAGAGAACCCCCGACAGCTGAGGGCTACACCTTC. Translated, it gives CASREPPTAEGYTF.

CDR3 loop: CSAPSLVGTYNEQFF. In DNA, the CDR3 is TGCAGTGCGCCATCCCTAGTGGGAACATACAATGAGCAGTTCTTC. V and J are TRBV20-1 and TRBJ2-1; D unclear. The CDR3 spans 15 residues. Per the germline V gene, CDR1 is DFQATT and CDR2 is SNEGSKA (reference sequence). Trimming removed 6 bases at V and 4 bases at J, with 19 bases between.

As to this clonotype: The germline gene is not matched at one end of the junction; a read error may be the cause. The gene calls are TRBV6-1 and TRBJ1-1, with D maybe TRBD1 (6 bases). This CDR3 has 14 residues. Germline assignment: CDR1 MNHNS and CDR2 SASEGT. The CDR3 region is CASNSGTRNTEASF. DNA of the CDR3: TGTGCCAGCAATTCAGGGACACGGAACACTGAAGCTTCCTTT.

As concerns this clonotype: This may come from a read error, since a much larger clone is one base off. The CDR3 spells CASNWTSGGEQFF. The CDR3 DNA is TGTGCCAGCAACTGGACTAGCGGTGGTGAGCAGTTCTTC. The chain joins TRBV11-2 to TRBJ2-1; 10 bases are a match to TRBD2. Germline V lookup: CDR1 SGHAT, CDR2 FQNNGV. Trimming cost V 7 bases and J 9 bases; bases outside gene matches: 6. The CDR3 loop spans 13 amino acids. Variable domain in full (rest from reference TRBV11-2 and TRBJ2-1): EAGVAQSPRYKIIEKRQSVAFWCNPISGHATLYWYQQILGQGPKLLIQFQNNGVVDDSQLPKDRFSAERLKGVDSTLKIQPAKLEDSAVYLCASNWTSGGEQFFGPGTRLTVL.

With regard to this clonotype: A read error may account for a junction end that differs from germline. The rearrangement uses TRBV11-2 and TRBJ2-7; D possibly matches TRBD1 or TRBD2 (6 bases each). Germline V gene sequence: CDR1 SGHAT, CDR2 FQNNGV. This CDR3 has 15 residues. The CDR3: CAISLAHGGDNEQYF. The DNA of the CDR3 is TGTGCCATTAGCTTAGCCCACGGGGGCGATAACGAACAGTACTTC.

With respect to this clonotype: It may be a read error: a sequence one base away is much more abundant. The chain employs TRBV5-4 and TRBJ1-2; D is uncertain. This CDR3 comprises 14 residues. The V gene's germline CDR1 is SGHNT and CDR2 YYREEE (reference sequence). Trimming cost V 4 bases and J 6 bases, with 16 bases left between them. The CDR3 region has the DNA TGTGCCAGCAGCAAGGTAACAACCTCCCATGGCTACACCTTC. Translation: CASSKVTTSHGYTF.

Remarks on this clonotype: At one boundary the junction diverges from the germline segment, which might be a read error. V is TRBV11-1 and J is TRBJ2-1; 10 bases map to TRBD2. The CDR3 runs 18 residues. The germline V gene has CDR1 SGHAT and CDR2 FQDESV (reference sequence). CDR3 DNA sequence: TGTGCCAGCAGGGATACCCTGAGCGGGAGGGCCCCCTACGACGAGCTGTTCTTC. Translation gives CASRDTLSGRAPYDELFF.

CDR3 protein: CASSLNFGNEQFF. The DNA of the CDR3 is TGCGCCAGCAGCTTGAATTTCGGCAATGAGCAGTTCTTC. V and J are TRBV5-1 and TRBJ2-1; D remains ambiguous. The CDR3 loop spans 13 amino acids. Germline V CDR1 and CDR2: SGHRS, YFSETQ. Trimming left V 1 base short and J 6 bases short, with 8 bases between. The entire variable domain, with the rest obtained from reference TRBV5-1 and TRBJ2-1, is as follows: KAGVTQTPRYLIKTRGQQVTLSCSPISGHRSVSWYQQTPGQGLQFLFEYFSETQRNKGNFPGRFSGRQFSNSRSEMNVSTLELGDSALYLCASSLNFGNEQFFGPGTRLTVL.